This T cell receptor beta chain was sequenced in a study of identical twins. Findings and limits, study-wide: Where out-of-frame alpha sequences were twin-shared, they showed excess low generation probability.

Every sampled donor was Caucasian and healthy. CDR3 length: 13 amino acids. Trimming removed 7 bases at V and 4 bases at J, with 11 bases between. The germline gives CDR1 MDHEN, CDR2 SYDVKM. One entry per CDR3 protein results from TCRdb running MiXCR on the 5' RACE reads. The sample lists around 100,000 distinct CDR3 sequences, roughly 6% occurring once. As to this clonotype: Its target is unknown.

The origin of this receptor is a woman in her forties or fifties in good health. The chain links TRBV28 to TRBJ1-3, with D unclear. Sequencing input: memory T cells sorted from blood. The CDR3 loop reads CASTLVAGNTIYF. CDR3 DNA sequence: TGTGCCAGCACTCTGGTGGCCGGAAACACCATATATTTT.